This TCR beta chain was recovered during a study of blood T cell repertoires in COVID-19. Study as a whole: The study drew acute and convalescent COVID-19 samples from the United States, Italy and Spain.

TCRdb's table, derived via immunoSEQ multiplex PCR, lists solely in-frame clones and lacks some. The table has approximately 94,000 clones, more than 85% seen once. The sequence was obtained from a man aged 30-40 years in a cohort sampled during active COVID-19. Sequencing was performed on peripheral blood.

This CDR3 is CASSTFLDREVRGDYGYTF. CDR3 coding DNA: TGTGCCAGTAGTACCTTTCTTGACAGGGAGGTTCGAGGGGACTATGGCTACACCTTC. The chain couples TRBV19 to TRBJ1-2, with 7 bases that match TRBD1. Germline CDR1 LNHDA, CDR2 SQIVND (reference sequence). V gave up 4 bases and J gave up 3 bases; unmatched junction bases: 20. CDR3 length: 19 residues.